Listed here are 16 T cell receptor beta chains from one sample, sequenced in a study of CD8 T cells in Susac syndrome. RNA was extracted with the RNeasy kit, and a quantity of roughly 0.5 to 1 ug was reverse transcribed using random hexamers. TCRdb re-called the immunoSEQ multiplex PCR reads through MiXCR, storing one row per CDR3 protein. The sample includes 250,000 or so distinct CDR3 sequences, over 85% of them seen just once. Material: CD4+ T cells from PBMCs. The receptors here all came from a human donor with multiple sclerosis.

This chain joins TRBV27 and TRBJ2-2; D is perhaps TRBD2 (6 bases). Trimming left V 3 bases short and J 7 bases short, with 12 bases between. Germline V gene data show CDR1 as MNHEY and CDR2 as SMNVEV (reference sequence). This CDR3 region has 14 residues. For the CDR3, the DNA is TGTGCCAGCAGTTTGTCGGGAGCGTTCGGGGAGCTGTTTTTT. The encoded protein is CASSLSGAFGELFF.

J is TRBJ2-3 and V is TRBV12-5; D ambiguous. CDR1 LGHNT and CDR2 FRNRAP come from the germline V gene. The CDR3 runs to 17 residues. Trimming removed 0 bases at V and 2 bases at J, with 15 bases between. CDR3 coding DNA: TGTGCTAGTGGTTTGGTACTTCACAGACCAGACACAGATACGCAGTATTTT. It is translated as CASGLVLHRPDTDTQYF.

The chain recombines TRBV5-6 with TRBJ1-1; D not resolved. The CDR3 is 13 residues long. Trimming removed 4 bases at V and 5 bases at J, with 12 bases between. Germline lookup yields CDR1 SGHDT and CDR2 YYEEEE. The DNA for the CDR3 is TGTGCCAGCAGCCCGGGCGCGCGGACTGAAGCTTTCTTT. This codes for CASSPGARTEAFF.

This clonotype has only a few counts. The V call is TRBV6-6, the J call TRBJ1-5; no clear D gene. The ends were cut back, 0 bases at V and 6 bases at J, with 3 bases in the middle. The CDR3 loop spans 12 amino acids. Per the germline V gene, CDR1 is MNHNY and CDR2 is SVGAGI (reference sequence). The CDR3 sequence is CASSYSSQPQHF. For the CDR3, the DNA is TGTGCCAGCAGTTACTCGAGTCAGCCCCAGCATTTT.

The rearrangement links TRBV14 to TRBJ1-2, with D tentatively TRBD1 (6 bases). This CDR3 contains 13 residues. Germline CDR1 reads SGHDN; CDR2 reads FVKESK. Trimming stripped 5 bases from V and 4 bases from J, with 11 bases between. The CDR3 DNA reads TGTGCCAGCAGCGGAGGACAGAGCTATGGCTACACCTTC. Protein: CASSGGQSYGYTF.

This rearrangement joins TRBV10-2 to TRBJ2-5; D may be TRBD1 (5 bases). V shed 0 bases and J shed 5 bases, with 10 bases lying between them. Germline CDR1 reads WSHSY; CDR2 reads SAAADI. The CDR3 runs to 14 residues. The CDR3 region is CASSESSGMETQYF. For the CDR3, the DNA is TGCGCCAGCAGTGAGTCGTCAGGGATGGAGACCCAGTACTTC.

The rearrangement joins TRBV4-1 to TRBJ2-1; 9 positions agree with TRBD2. Germline CDR1 MGHRA, CDR2 YSYEKL. Trimming cost V 1 base and J 0 bases; bases outside gene matches: 1. The CDR3 contains 16 residues. The CDR3 protein is CASSQVSGSSYNEQFF. Written as DNA, the CDR3 is TGCGCCAGCAGCCAAGTTAGCGGGAGCTCCTACAATGAGCAGTTCTTC.

This sequence joins TRBV28 and TRBJ2-7; 8 nucleotides line up with TRBD1. Germline V gene lookup returns CDR1 MDHEN and CDR2 SYDVKM. The CDR3 runs to 12 residues. With 8 bases clipped from V and 10 bases from J, the junction kept 10 bases outside the gene matches. The CDR3 DNA reads as TGTGCCAGCTCAGGGGGCATACGATTTCAGTACTTC. As protein: CASSGGIRFQYF.

The chain combines TRBV20-1 with TRBJ1-1, with D maybe TRBD1 (5 bases). CDR1 DFQATT and CDR2 SNEGSKA come from the germline V gene (reference sequence). The CDR3 spans 13 residues. Trimming shortened V by 6 bases and J by 3 bases, and 14 bases separated the two germline ends. This chain's CDR3 is CSAPYGAHTEAFF. CDR3 bases: TGCAGTGCCCCCTACGGGGCGCACACTGAAGCTTTCTTT.

This chain joins TRBV11-2 and TRBJ2-3, with TRBD2 identical over 12 bases. CDR3 length equals 16 residues. V dropped 5 bases and J dropped 5; count of bases not matched to a gene: 8. The germline CDR1 and CDR2 sequences are SGHAT and FQNNGV. Here the CDR3 DNA reads TGTGCCAGCAGCCCTACTAGCGGGGGGCCGAGAGATACGCAGTATTTT. It translates to CASSPTSGGPRDTQYF.

This rearrangement joins TRBV2 to TRBJ1-5, with D possibly TRBD1 on 6 matching bases. From germline, CDR1 is SNHLY and CDR2 FYNNEI. The CDR3 spans 13 residues. The germline V and J ends were trimmed by 7 bases and 8 bases, with 15 bases remaining between them. CDR3 residues: CASNWGAEEPQHF. In DNA, the CDR3 is TGTGCCAGCAATTGGGGGGCGGAAGAGCCCCAGCATTTT. Full variable domain (rest looked up from reference TRBV2 and TRBJ1-5): EPEVTQTPSHQVTQMGQEVILRCVPISNHLYFYWYRQILGQKVEFLVSFYNNEISEKSEIFDDQFSVERPDGSNFTLKIRSTKLEDSAMYFCASNWGAEEPQHFGDGTRLSIL.

The chain recombines TRBV5-4 with TRBJ1-2, with 12 positions matching TRBD1. CDR3 size: 15 residues. CDR1 and CDR2 (germline): SGHNT, YYREEE (reference sequence). J was trimmed by 7 bases and V by 3 bases; bases with no gene match: 7. The CDR3 spells CASSSPGTGGRGYTF. CDR3 coding DNA: TGTGCCAGCAGCTCTCCCGGGACAGGGGGCCGTGGCTACACCTTC.

J is TRBJ2-7 and V is TRBV20-1; the D is unclear. V was clipped by 6 bases and J by 5 bases, with 17 bases between them. The CDR3 has 13 residues. Germline-derived CDR1 and CDR2 are DFQATT and SNEGSKA (reference sequence). The CDR3 loop is CSALDWAGNEQYV. CDR3 in DNA: TGCAGTGCCCTCGACTGGGCTGGTAACGAGCAGTACGTC.

This chain joins TRBV5-1 and TRBJ1-1; D ambiguous. V gave up 3 bases and J gave up 4 bases, with 7 bases separating them. This CDR3 spans 12 amino acids. Germline CDR1 reads SGHRS; CDR2 reads YFSETQ. The CDR3 coding sequence is TGCGCCAGCAGCTCGCCAAGCACTGAAGCTTTCTTT. Its protein product is CASSSPSTEAFF.

In this sample, this clonotype turned up once. This chain uses TRBV3-1 with TRBJ2-2, with unresolved D. The germline V gene encodes CDR1 LGHDT and CDR2 YNNKEL (reference sequence). This CDR3 has 15 residues. V was trimmed by 1 base and J by 0 bases, leaving 6 bases between them. CDR3 nucleotides: TGTGCCAGCAGCCAAGCGTGGGCGAACACCGGGGAGCTGTTTTTT. Residues: CASSQAWANTGELFF.

The chain joins TRBV12-3 or TRBV12-4 to TRBJ2-6; no clear D. CDR3 length equals 14 residues. V dropped 7 bases and J dropped 0 bases, with 7 bases sitting between them. The CDR3 loop is CASKRNSGANVLTF. The CDR3 nucleotides read TGTGCCAGCAAGAGAAACTCTGGGGCCAACGTCCTGACTTTC.